Following are 17 T cell receptor beta chains from one sample sequenced in a study of shared clonotypes between healthy human individuals. Sequencing used immunoSEQ multiplex PCR; TCRdb keeps in-frame clones, though not all of them. Of hundreds of thousands of clones in the sample, around 72% are singletons; the top ten hold more than 1.5%. The sample was memory CD4+ T cells sorted from blood. Stated subset: CD45RA-negative fraction. Source of these receptors: a woman in her 30s in good health.

This chain joins TRBV28 and TRBJ1-1, with 11 bases identical to TRBD1. V lost 10 bases to trimming and J lost 11 bases; unmatched junction nucleotides: 12. This CDR3 comprises 13 residues. Germline CDR1 reads MDHEN; CDR2 reads SYDVKM. The CDR3 reads CATRGQGAAGAFF. CDR3 sequence (DNA): TGTGCCACCCGTGGACAGGGGGCAGCGGGCGCTTTCTTT.

This chain connects TRBV5-4 to TRBJ1-1; maybe TRBD1 (5 bases). The CDR3 loop spans 15 amino acids. Germline CDR1 SGHNT, CDR2 YYREEE (reference sequence). Trimming pared 1 base from V and 3 bases from J, leaving 13 bases between. Written as DNA, the CDR3 is TGTGCCAGCAGCTTGTCCGGGGCCATGGACACTGAAGCTTTCTTT. Its translation is CASSLSGAMDTEAFF.

This clone showed up just a few times. The J gene is TRBJ1-1, the V gene TRBV6-6; weak D call: TRBD1 (5 bases). Germline CDR1 reads MNHNY; CDR2 reads SVGAGI (reference sequence). The CDR3 contains 15 residues. Trimming took 2 bases from V and 6 from J, leaving 16 bases between them. In DNA form, the CDR3 reads TGTGCCAGCAGTTACGGGACCTCAATAGGGGCTGAAGCTTTCTTT. Translation: CASSYGTSIGAEAFF.

The chain uses TRBV15 and TRBJ2-1; perhaps TRBD2 as D (5 bases). Looked up from germline, CDR1 is LNHNV and CDR2 is YYDKDF (reference sequence). This CDR3 is 16 amino acids long. Trimming removed 1 base at V and 0 bases at J, with 10 bases between. CDR3 DNA sequence: TGTGCCACCAGCAGAGTCGGAGCGGTCTCCTACAATGAGCAGTTCTTC. This sequence encodes CATSRVGAVSYNEQFF.

Remarks on this clone: It may be a read error: a sequence one base away is much more abundant. The genes are TRBV13 and TRBJ1-1; 7 nucleotides agree with TRBD1. CDR1 and CDR2 (germline): PRHDT, FYEKMQ (reference sequence). The CDR3 has 13 residues. The V and J ends lost 6 bases and 4 bases, in that order; junction bases with no gene match: 5. DNA of the CDR3: TGTGCCAGCAGTTCCCGACAGGGCACTGAAGCTTTCTTT. Encoded protein: CASSSRQGTEAFF. The variable domain in full, completed from reference TRBV13 and TRBJ1-1, reads AAGVIQSPRHLIKEKRETATLKCYPIPRHDTVYWYQQGPGQDPQFLISFYEKMQSDKGSIPDRFSAQQFSDYHSELNMSSLELGDSALYFCASSSRQGTEAFFGQGTRLTVV.

The chain uses TRBV6-1 and TRBJ1-1; 9 bases fit TRBD1. Trimming removed 4 bases from V and 4 bases from J; junction bases left unmatched: 13. Germline V gene lookup returns CDR1 MNHNS and CDR2 SASEGT. The CDR3 has 17 amino acids. The CDR3 coding sequence is TGTGCCAGCAGTGTATCCGGGACAGGGAGGAAGAGCACTGAAGCTTTCTTT. Translating it yields CASSVSGTGRKSTEAFF.

The chain employs TRBV7-9 and TRBJ2-3, with a weak D call TRBD1 (5 bases). This CDR3 comprises 18 residues. The V end was cut by 0 bases, the J end by 5 bases, with 21 bases between. Germline CDR1 and CDR2: SEHNR and FQNEAQ (reference sequence). CDR3 amino acids: CASSLARQGTSAGDTQYF. The CDR3 DNA reads as TGTGCCAGCAGCTTAGCGCGGCAGGGTACGTCTGCAGGAGATACGCAGTATTTT.

The rearrangement joins TRBV5-1 to TRBJ2-7; D remains ambiguous. Trimming removed 0 bases from V and 0 bases from J, with 10 bases in between. Per germline, CDR1 SGHRS and CDR2 YFSETQ. There are 15 residues in the CDR3. CDR3 residues: CASSLGLKTSYEQYF. The CDR3 DNA is TGCGCCAGCAGCTTGGGGCTTAAAACCTCCTACGAGCAGTACTTC.

The chain uses TRBV6-1 and TRBJ2-3; maybe TRBD2 (6 bases). The CDR3 is 14 amino acids. V lost 8 bases, J lost 5 bases, and 17 bases lay in between. Germline CDR1 is MNHNS and CDR2 is SASEGT. The CDR3 DNA reads as TGTGCCAGCCTCCCGGCGGGATGGGGAGATACGCAGTATTTT. Translated, it gives CASLPAGWGDTQYF.

The rearrangement links TRBV18 to TRBJ2-7; TRBD2 might be the D (5 bases). CDR1 KGHSH and CDR2 LQKENI come from the germline V gene. CDR3 size: 14 residues. Trimming removed 4 bases from V and 3 bases from J, with 13 bases in between. CDR3 sequence reads: CASSLTKSGYEQYF. The CDR3 bases are TGTGCCAGCTCACTGACAAAAAGCGGCTACGAGCAGTACTTC.

The chain carries TRBV25-1 and TRBJ1-5; perhaps TRBD1 as D (6 bases). The CDR3 spans 18 residues. The ends were cut back, 4 bases at V and 0 bases at J, with 19 bases in the middle. The V gene's germline CDR1 is MGHDK and CDR2 SYGVNS. The CDR3 DNA reads TGTGCCAGCAGTGGGGAAAGAACCGGGGGCTATAGCAATCAGCCCCAGCATTTT. It yields the protein CASSGERTGGYSNQPQHF.

This clone was observed a few times. V and J are TRBV19 and TRBJ2-5; D unclear. CDR1 LNHDA and CDR2 SQIVND come from the germline V gene (reference sequence). The V gene lost 6 bases and the J gene lost 6 bases, with 17 bases spanning the gap. This CDR3 contains 14 residues. The CDR3 loop reads CASSEDHSAQTQYF. The DNA of the CDR3 is TGTGCCAGTAGCGAGGACCACTCCGCACAGACCCAGTACTTC.

A few counts support this clone. The chain recombines TRBV30 with TRBJ1-6; D ambiguous. The CDR3 spans 12 residues. Germline V gene sequence: CDR1 GTSNPN, CDR2 SVGIG (reference sequence). Trimming pared 2 bases from V and 10 bases from J, leaving 9 bases between. The CDR3 nucleotides read TGTGCCTGGAGTAGGACGGAATCACCCCTCCACTTT. Translating it yields CAWSRTESPLHF.

This clone has a handful of counts. The chain is built from TRBV6-5 and TRBJ2-7; D possibly corresponds to TRBD2 (7 bases). V dropped 8 bases and J dropped 4 bases, with 21 bases sitting between them. The CDR3 is made up of 15 amino acids. Germline values: CDR1 MNHEY, CDR2 SVGAGI. The CDR3 nucleotides read TGTGCCAGCTCCCTTCCGACCGGGGGGACATACGAGCAGTACTTC. This codes for CASSLPTGGTYEQYF.

The rearrangement joins TRBV7-2 to TRBJ1-5; no definite D call. The CDR3 covers 16 residues. V was cut by 2 bases and J by 3 bases, with 14 bases left in between. Germline assignment: CDR1 SGHTA and CDR2 FQGNSA. This CDR3 reads CASSLWVGVNNQPQHF. CDR3 DNA: TGTGCCAGCAGCTTATGGGTCGGGGTCAACAATCAGCCCCAGCATTTT.

This clone showed up just a few times. Other DNA sequences in the sample encode the same CDR3. This chain joins TRBV2 and TRBJ2-5, with TRBD2 identical over 8 bases. V lost 3 bases to trimming and J lost 2 bases; unmatched junction nucleotides: 5. This CDR3 comprises 15 residues. Germline V gene lookup returns CDR1 SNHLY and CDR2 FYNNEI. This CDR3 is CASSELAGGQETQYF. The CDR3 coding sequence is TGTGCCAGCAGTGAGCTAGCGGGTGGTCAAGAGACCCAGTACTTC. Full variable domain (outside the CDR3, taken from reference TRBV2 and TRBJ2-5): EPEVTQTPSHQVTQMGQEVILRCVPISNHLYFYWYRQILGQKVEFLVSFYNNEISEKSEIFDDQFSVERPDGSNFTLKIRSTKLEDSAMYFCASSELAGGQETQYFGPGTRLLVL.

This clone was seen a handful of times. This chain uses TRBV15 with TRBJ1-2, with 7 bases matching TRBD1. The CDR3 is made up of 13 amino acids. The ends lost 4 bases at V and 8 bases at J; junction bases unmatched: 7. Per germline, CDR1 LNHNV and CDR2 YYDKDF (reference sequence). This chain's CDR3 is CATSTQSGGGYTF. CDR3 nucleotides: TGTGCCACCAGCACGCAATCAGGGGGAGGCTACACCTTC.